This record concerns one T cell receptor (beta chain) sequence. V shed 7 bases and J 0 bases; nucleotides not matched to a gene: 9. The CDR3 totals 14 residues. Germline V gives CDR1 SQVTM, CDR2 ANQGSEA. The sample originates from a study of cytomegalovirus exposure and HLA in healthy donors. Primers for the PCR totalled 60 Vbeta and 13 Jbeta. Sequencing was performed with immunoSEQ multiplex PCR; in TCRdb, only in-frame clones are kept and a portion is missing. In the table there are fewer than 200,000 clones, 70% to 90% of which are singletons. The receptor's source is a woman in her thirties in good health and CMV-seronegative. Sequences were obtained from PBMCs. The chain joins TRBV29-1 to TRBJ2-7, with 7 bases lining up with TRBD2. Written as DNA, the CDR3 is TGCAGCGCCCGGGGTCTAGCGGACTCCTACGAGCAGTACTTC. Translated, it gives CSARGLADSYEQYF.